The 14 T cell receptor beta chains reported below all come from one sample, sequenced in a study of breast tumors, draining lymph nodes, adjacent tissues. From the multiplex PCR reads, TCRdb called clonotypes with MiXCR, one entry per CDR3 protein. Of nearly 200,000 distinct CDR3 sequences listed, approximately 30% were seen once; the top ten hold around 4.5%. Samples came from axillary lymph nodes draining the breast cancer. Sequencing was carried out using axillary lymph node tissue. Receptors originate from a female donor with breast cancer. Some clones in this sample may be carry-over from other donors' samples.

The rearrangement links TRBV24-1 to TRBJ1-1; D uncertain. Germline CDR1 and CDR2: KGHDR and SFDVKD. CDR3 length equals 10 residues. Trimming pared 1 base from V and 10 bases from J, leaving 3 bases between. CDR3 coding DNA: TGTGCCACCAGTGATTTAAGAGCTTTCTTT. Translated: CATSDLRAFF.

This clonotype has a count of ten or more. The gene calls are TRBV9 and TRBJ1-6; D perhaps matches TRBD1 (6 bases). The germline V gene encodes CDR1 SGDLS and CDR2 YYNGEE. V lost 0 bases and J lost 7, with 14 bases in between. This CDR3 has 16 residues. In DNA form, the CDR3 reads TGTGCCAGCAGCGTAGGGGGGGGGCAGGGGAATTCACCCCTCCACTTT. Its translation: CASSVGGGQGNSPLHF.

This clonotype was detected ten times or more. The gene calls are TRBV7-9 and TRBJ1-3; TRBD1 might be the D (5 bases). Germline CDR1 and CDR2: SEHNR and FQNEAQ (reference sequence). The length of the CDR3 is 13 residues. Trimming removed 11 bases at V and 0 bases at J, with 11 bases between. CDR3 bases: TGTGCCGCGGCAGGGAGCTCTGGAAACACCATATATTTT. It encodes CAAAGSSGNTIYF.

This clonotype occurred many times. One end of the junction varies from germline; a read error may be responsible. The chain has TRBV5-1 and TRBJ2-5; D not resolved. CDR1 is SGHRS, CDR2 YFSETQ, per germline. This CDR3 contains 14 residues. The CDR3 bases are TGCGCCAGCAGCTTGCAGGCAGTCCAAGACACCCAGTACTTC. It yields the protein CASSLQAVQDTQYF.

As regards this clonotype: A read error is possible here, since a much larger clone lies one base away. The chain is built from TRBV5-1 and TRBJ2-2; 7 nucleotides line up with TRBD1. This CDR3 spans 13 amino acids. From germline, CDR1 is SGHRS and CDR2 YFSETQ. The chain's CDR3 is CASSTGDTGDLFF. CDR3 nucleotides: TGCGCCAGCAGTACAGGGGACACCGGGGACCTGTTTTTT.

CDR3 region: CASRNDRDSYSPLHF. The DNA for the CDR3 is TGTGCCAGCAGAAACGACCGGGACAGTTATTCACCCCTCCACTTT. The chain links TRBV2 to TRBJ1-6, with TRBD1 matching over 7 bases. J gave up 8 bases and V 6 bases, and 10 bases lay outside the gene matches. This CDR3 comprises 15 residues. CDR1 and CDR2 (germline): SNHLY, FYNNEI.

The J gene is TRBJ2-2, the V gene TRBV7-3; 16 bases agree with TRBD2. V gave up 5 bases and J gave up 4 bases; unmatched junction bases: 7. Germline CDR1 is SGHTA and CDR2 is FQGTGA. The CDR3 runs to 18 residues. CDR3 residues: CASSRGGTSGGATGELFF. The CDR3, as DNA: TGTGCCAGCAGCCGAGGGGGGACTAGCGGGGGGGCCACCGGGGAGCTGTTTTTT.

The CDR3 DNA sequence: TGCGCCAGCAGTGAGGGGGGGACAGCTAGTACTAGCGGGAGAAACGAGCAGTACTTC. Its protein product is CASSEGGTASTSGRNEQYF. The gene calls are TRBV10-2 and TRBJ2-7, with 11 bases matching TRBD2. The CDR3 totals 19 residues. Germline trimming cut 2 bases from V and 5 bases from J; bases unmatched to any gene: 17. Per the germline V gene, CDR1 is WSHSY and CDR2 is SAAADI.

This clonotype was counted ten times or more. This chain uses TRBV9 with TRBJ2-1; the match to TRBD1 covers 10 bases. The CDR3 length is 14 residues. Germline V CDR1 and CDR2: SGDLS, YYNGEE. The junction had 7 bases not matched to a gene; V was cut back by 3 bases and J by 10 bases. The CDR3 loop is CASSGRTGGGEQFF. CDR3 DNA: TGTGCCAGCAGCGGCCGGACAGGGGGAGGGGAGCAGTTCTTC.

A few counts support this clonotype. This chain joins TRBV6-2 or TRBV6-3 and TRBJ1-2; TRBD1 might be the D (5 bases). With 5 bases removed from V and 4 bases from J, the gap between germline ends came to 20 bases. Germline V gene sequence: CDR1 MNHEY, CDR2 SVGEGT. CDR3 length equals 16 residues. The CDR3 loop reads CASSHGTKGRGYGYTF. CDR3 nucleotides: TGTGCCAGCAGTCACGGGACTAAGGGTCGCGGCTATGGCTACACCTTC.

This clonotype was observed at least ten times. CDR3 in amino acids: CAWGGLAWDEQFF. CDR3 bases: TGTGCCTGGGGGGGACTAGCTTGGGATGAGCAGTTCTTC. The J gene is TRBJ2-1, the V gene TRBV30; 9 nucleotides agree with TRBD2. The CDR3 runs 13 residues. V shed 5 bases, J shed 8 bases, and the junction held 7 bases outside the gene matches. Germline-derived CDR1 and CDR2 are GTSNPN and SVGIG (reference sequence).

This clonotype came up many times. The chain carries TRBV19 and TRBJ1-6; D is uncertain. Germline values: CDR1 LNHDA, CDR2 SQIVND (reference sequence). Trimming cost V 7 bases and J 1 base, with 14 bases left between them. The CDR3 runs to 16 residues. This CDR3 reads CASTTSAGSYNSPLHF. CDR3 DNA: TGTGCCAGTACCACCTCGGCGGGGTCCTATAATTCACCCCTCCACTTT. The entire variable domain, with the rest obtained from reference TRBV19 and TRBJ1-6, is as follows: DGGITQSPKYLFRKEGQNVTLSCEQNLNHDAMYWYRQDPGQGLRLIYYSQIVNDFQKGDIAEGYSVSREKKESFPLTVTSAQKNPTAFYLCASTTSAGSYNSPLHFGNGTRLTVT.

V and J are TRBV20-1 and TRBJ2-7; 9 positions agree with TRBD1. The CDR3 is 12 amino acids. Germline V gene data show CDR1 as DFQATT and CDR2 as SNEGSKA (reference sequence). V lost 5 bases to trimming and J lost 6 bases; unmatched junction nucleotides: 5. CDR3 in DNA: TGCAGTGCTTGGGACAGGGTCAGCGAGCAGTACTTC. This gives the protein CSAWDRVSEQYF.

The rearrangement links TRBV20-1 to TRBJ2-2; perhaps TRBD2 as D (7 bases). This CDR3 has 15 residues. V lost 6 bases and J 2 bases, leaving 16 bases between the germline ends. Germline CDR1 is DFQATT and CDR2 is SNEGSKA (reference sequence). The CDR3 region has the DNA TGCAGTGCCATTGGGGGGGGGGGCAACACCGGGGAGCTGTTTTTT. It specifies CSAIGGGGNTGELFF.